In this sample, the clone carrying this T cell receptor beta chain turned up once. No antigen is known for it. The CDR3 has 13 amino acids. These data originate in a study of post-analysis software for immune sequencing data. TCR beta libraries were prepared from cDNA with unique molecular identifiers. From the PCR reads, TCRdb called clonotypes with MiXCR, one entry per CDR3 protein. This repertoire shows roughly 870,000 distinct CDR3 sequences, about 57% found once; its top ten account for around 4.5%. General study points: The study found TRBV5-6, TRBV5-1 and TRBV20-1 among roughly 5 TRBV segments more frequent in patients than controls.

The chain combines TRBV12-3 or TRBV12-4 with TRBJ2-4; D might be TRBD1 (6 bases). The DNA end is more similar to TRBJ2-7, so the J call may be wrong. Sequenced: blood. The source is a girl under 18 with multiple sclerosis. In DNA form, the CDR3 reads TGTGCCAGCAGCCCTCACCGGGACATCGAGCAGTACTTC. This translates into CASSPHRDIEQYF.